This T cell receptor beta chain comes out of a study of blood T cells in healthy people across ages. CDR1 is LGHDT, CDR2 YNNKEL, per germline (reference sequence). The V end lost 4 bases, the J end lost 2 bases, and 17 bases lay between the germline ends. The length of the CDR3 is 16 residues. Primers used in a second PCR of roughly 6 to 11 cycles were a sample-barcoded 5' primer and a J-beta primer mix. A template-switch adaptor with 12 random nucleotides tagged each cDNA molecule. TCRdb re-derived calls from the 5' RACE reads in MiXCR, one entry per CDR3 protein. The sample has about 640,000 distinct CDR3 sequences; 58% are singletons.

The chain links TRBV3-1 to TRBJ1-2, with D perhaps matching TRBD1 (6 bases). The sequence came from a man between 60 and 75 years old in good health. Input material: blood. The CDR3 nucleotides read TGTGCCAGCAGCCCCTGGAGGGGGGACCCAAACTATGGCTACACCTTC. Its translation: CASSPWRGDPNYGYTF.